Below, 8 T cell receptor beta chains from the same sample are listed, as sequenced in a study of memory CD4+ T cells and cytomegalovirus serostatus. Single viable CD3+CD4+CD8-CD45RO+ cells were sorted as the memory CD4+ T cells. The data were produced by immunoSEQ multiplex PCR, yet TCRdb's version contains in-frame clones alone and is incomplete. The profile shows 80,000 or so clones, around four fifths of them singletons. The sequencing input was memory CD4+ T cells from blood. These receptors were obtained from an adult in good health and CMV-seropositive.

The genes are TRBV19 and TRBJ2-2, with 12 bases that match TRBD2. CDR3 length: 16 amino acids. The V segment lost 4 bases and the J segment 5 bases; nucleotides outside the gene matches: 5. Germline CDR1 LNHDA, CDR2 SQIVND (reference sequence). The CDR3 spells CASSTWTSGKTGELFF. CDR3 in DNA: TGTGCCAGTAGTACGTGGACTAGCGGGAAAACCGGGGAGCTGTTTTTT.

The rearrangement joins TRBV4-3 to TRBJ1-1; 8 bases line up with TRBD1. Unmatched junction bases numbered 5, after V lost 4 bases and J lost 7 bases. Germline loops: CDR1 LGHNA, CDR2 YSLEER. CDR3 length: 13 residues. CDR3 DNA: TGCGCCAGCAGCCGTAATACAGGGGGTGAAGCTTTCTTT. Translated: CASSRNTGGEAFF.

This rearrangement joins TRBV7-2 to TRBJ2-6; TRBD1 matches at 10 bases. V lost 4 bases to trimming and J lost 0 bases; unmatched junction nucleotides: 6. Germline V gives CDR1 SGHTA, CDR2 FQGNSA. The CDR3 consists of 18 residues. CDR3: CASSSWTGGSSGANVLTF. The CDR3 nucleotides are TGTGCCAGCAGCTCATGGACAGGGGGGTCCTCTGGGGCCAACGTCCTGACTTTC.

This clone was recorded a few times. Written as DNA, the CDR3 is TGTGCCAGCAGTTCGAATACTAGCTGGTACGAGCAGTACTTC. This codes for CASSSNTSWYEQYF. V and J are TRBV11-2 and TRBJ2-7, with D tentatively TRBD2 (6 bases). CDR1 is SGHAT and CDR2 is FQNNGV in the germline V gene. Trimming left V 6 bases short and J 4 bases short, with 16 bases between. There are 14 residues in the CDR3.

V and J are TRBV6-1 and TRBJ2-3; D ambiguous. V lost 1 base and J 7 bases, leaving 0 bases between the germline ends. Germline CDR1 and CDR2: MNHNS and SASEGT. The CDR3 runs to 10 residues. CDR3 in DNA: TGTGCCAGCAGTGAAGATACGCAGTATTTT. Protein product: CASSEDTQYF.

This rearrangement joins TRBV5-1 to TRBJ1-2; the match to TRBD1 covers 7 bases. The CDR3 is made up of 13 amino acids. Per the germline V gene, CDR1 is SGHRS and CDR2 is YFSETQ. The ends lost 2 bases at V and 6 bases at J; junction bases unmatched: 4. Here the CDR3 reads CASSFNRGDGYTF. The DNA for the CDR3 is TGCGCCAGCAGCTTCAACAGGGGAGATGGCTACACCTTC.

This chain links TRBV7-2 with TRBJ2-3; possibly TRBD1 for D (5 bases). This CDR3 spans 14 amino acids. Germline V gene data show CDR1 as SGHTA and CDR2 as FQGNSA. Trimming removed 5 bases from V and 0 bases from J, with 9 bases in between. In nucleotides, the CDR3 is TGTGCCAGCAGCCTCGACAGAAGCACAGATACGCAGTATTTT. Translating gives CASSLDRSTDTQYF.

This chain links TRBV27 with TRBJ1-2; TRBD1 might be the D (5 bases). V shed 2 bases and J shed 3 bases, with 10 bases lying between them. Germline V gives CDR1 MNHEY, CDR2 SMNVEV (reference sequence). The CDR3 is made up of 14 amino acids. The DNA for the CDR3 is TGTGCCAGCAGTTTAAGAGGGGCTTACTATGGCTACACCTTC. Its protein is CASSLRGAYYGYTF.